This TCR beta chain appears in the sequencing data of a study of blood T cell repertoires in COVID-19. Assay: immunoSEQ multiplex PCR; the TCRdb copy retains only in-frame clones and omits some. The table shows 150,000 to 200,000 clones, with around 81% occurring only once. Looked up from germline, CDR1 is SGHTA and CDR2 is FQGNSA. This CDR3 has 14 residues. J lost 10 bases, V lost 5 bases, and 7 bases had no gene match. The clonotype was recovered from a man in his sixties with active or convalescent COVID-19. Sequences were obtained from peripheral blood. The rearrangement joins TRBV7-2 to TRBJ2-3; 12 nucleotides agree with TRBD2. The CDR3 reads CASSTGLAGGSQYF. In DNA, the CDR3 is TGTGCCAGCAGCACGGGACTAGCGGGCGGTTCGCAGTATTTT.